Sequencing of this TCR beta chain was carried out in a study of blood T cell repertoires in COVID-19. Germline CDR1 reads SGHNT; CDR2 reads YYREEE (reference sequence). The CDR3 contains 13 residues. Trimming took 4 bases from V and 7 from J, leaving 9 bases between them. This clone was recorded a few times. Using immunoSEQ multiplex PCR, the repertoire was profiled, and TCRdb retains in-frame clones only, with some absent. The table includes 430,000 or so clones, about 88% detected once. The chain carries TRBV5-4 and TRBJ1-6; unclear D gene. Sequencing was performed on PBMCs or T cells enriched from blood (not recorded which). The clonotype was recovered from a woman aged 18-30 years who had been exposed to COVID-19. The CDR3: CASSLRSNSPLHF. The CDR3 DNA is TGTGCCAGCAGCCTACGGTCCAATTCACCCCTCCACTTT.